This T cell receptor beta chain appears in the sequencing data of a study of blood T cells in healthy people across ages. From germline, CDR1 is LGHNT and CDR2 FRNRAP. The CDR3 is 13 amino acids. Trimming pared 6 bases from V and 0 bases from J, leaving 8 bases between. This clonotype was seen a few times. Sample-barcoded 5' priming and a J-beta primer mix drove a second PCR of about 6 to 12 cycles. In TCRdb, the 5' RACE reads were re-called with MiXCR into one record per CDR3 protein. The sample holds around 1.5 million distinct CDR3 sequences, around 42% seen once. The specimen sequenced was blood. This receptor was taken from a woman between 18 and 29 years old in good health. The chain uses TRBV12-5 and TRBJ2-5; possibly TRBD2 for D (5 bases). CDR3 DNA sequence: TGTGCTAGTGGGGACTGGAACCAAGAGACCCAGTACTTC. Its protein is CASGDWNQETQYF.